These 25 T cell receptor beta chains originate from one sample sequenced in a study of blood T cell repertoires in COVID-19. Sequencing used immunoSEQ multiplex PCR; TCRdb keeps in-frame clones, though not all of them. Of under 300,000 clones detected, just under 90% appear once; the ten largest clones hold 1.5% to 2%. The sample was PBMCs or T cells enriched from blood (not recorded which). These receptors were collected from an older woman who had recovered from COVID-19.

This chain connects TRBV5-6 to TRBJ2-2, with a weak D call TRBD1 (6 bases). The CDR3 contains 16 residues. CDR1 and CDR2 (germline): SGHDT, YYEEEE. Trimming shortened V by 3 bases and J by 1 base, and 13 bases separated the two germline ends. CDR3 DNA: TGTGCCAGCAGCTCACCTACGACAGGGAACACCGGGGAGCTGTTTTTT. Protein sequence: CASSSPTTGNTGELFF.

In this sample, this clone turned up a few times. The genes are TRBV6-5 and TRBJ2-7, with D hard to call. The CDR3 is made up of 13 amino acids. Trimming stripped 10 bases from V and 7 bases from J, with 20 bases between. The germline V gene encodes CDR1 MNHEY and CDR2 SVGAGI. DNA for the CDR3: TGTGCCACGGTATGGGCAGGTCGAAGAGAGCAGTACTTC. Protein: CATVWAGRREQYF.

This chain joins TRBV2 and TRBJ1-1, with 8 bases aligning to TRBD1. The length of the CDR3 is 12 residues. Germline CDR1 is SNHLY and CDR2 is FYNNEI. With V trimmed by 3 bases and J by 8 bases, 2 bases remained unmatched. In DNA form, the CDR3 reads TGTGCCAGCAGTGACCGGACAGGGGAAGCTTTCTTT. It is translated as CASSDRTGEAFF.

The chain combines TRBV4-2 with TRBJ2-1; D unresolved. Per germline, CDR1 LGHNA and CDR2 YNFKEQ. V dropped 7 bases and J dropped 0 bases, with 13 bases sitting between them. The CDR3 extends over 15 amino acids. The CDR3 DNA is TGTGCCAGCACCATCGACAAGAGCTCCTACAATGAGCAGTTCTTC. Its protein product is CASTIDKSSYNEQFF.

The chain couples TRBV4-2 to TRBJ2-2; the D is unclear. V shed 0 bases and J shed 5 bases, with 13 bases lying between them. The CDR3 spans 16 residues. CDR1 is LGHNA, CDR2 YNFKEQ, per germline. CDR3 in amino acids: CASSQDPLPRTGELFF. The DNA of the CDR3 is TGTGCCAGCAGCCAAGATCCCCTTCCCAGGACCGGGGAGCTGTTTTTT.

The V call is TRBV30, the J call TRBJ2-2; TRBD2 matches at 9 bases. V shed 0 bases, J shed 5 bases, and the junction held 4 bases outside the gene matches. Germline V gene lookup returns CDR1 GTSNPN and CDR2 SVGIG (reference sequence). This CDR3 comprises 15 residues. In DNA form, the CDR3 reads TGTGCCTGGAGTGTCCTAGCGGGGTTAACCGGGGAGCTGTTTTTT. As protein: CAWSVLAGLTGELFF.

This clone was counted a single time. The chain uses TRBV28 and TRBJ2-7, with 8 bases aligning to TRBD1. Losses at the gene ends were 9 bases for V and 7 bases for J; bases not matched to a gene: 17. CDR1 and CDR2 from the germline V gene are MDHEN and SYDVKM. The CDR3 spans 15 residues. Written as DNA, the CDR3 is TGTGCCAGTCATGACCCGGGACAGGCCTCGGGTGAGCAGTACTTC. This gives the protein CASHDPGQASGEQYF. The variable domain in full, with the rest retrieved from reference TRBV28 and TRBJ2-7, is DVKVTQSSRYLVKRTGEKVFLECVQDMDHENMFWYRQDPGLGLRLIYFSYDVKMKEKGDIPEGYSVSREKKERFSLILESASTNQTSMYLCASHDPGQASGEQYFGPGTRLTVT.

In DNA, the CDR3 is TGTGCCATCAGCGACGTTTCCTACGGGGACAATGAGCAGTTCTTC. Its protein is CAISDVSYGDNEQFF. This sequence joins TRBV10-3 and TRBJ2-1, with D possibly being TRBD2 (5 bases). The CDR3 length is 15 residues. V lost 6 bases and J 5 bases, leaving 17 bases between the germline ends. Germline CDR1 and CDR2: ENHRY and SYGVKD.

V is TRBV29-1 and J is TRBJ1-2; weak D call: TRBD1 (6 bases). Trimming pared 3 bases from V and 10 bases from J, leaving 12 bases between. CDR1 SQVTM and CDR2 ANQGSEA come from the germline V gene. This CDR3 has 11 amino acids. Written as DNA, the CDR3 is TGCAGCGTTGACAGGGGTCCGGACTACACCTTC. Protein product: CSVDRGPDYTF.

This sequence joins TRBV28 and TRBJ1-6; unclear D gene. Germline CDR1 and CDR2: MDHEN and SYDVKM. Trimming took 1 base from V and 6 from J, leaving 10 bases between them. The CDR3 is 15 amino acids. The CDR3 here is CASSLSLSLNSPLHF. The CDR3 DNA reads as TGTGCCAGCAGTTTATCTCTCAGTCTTAATTCACCCCTCCACTTT. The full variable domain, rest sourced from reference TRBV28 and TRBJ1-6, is DVKVTQSSRYLVKRTGEKVFLECVQDMDHENMFWYRQDPGLGLRLIYFSYDVKMKEKGDIPEGYSVSREKKERFSLILESASTNQTSMYLCASSLSLSLNSPLHFGNGTRLTVT.

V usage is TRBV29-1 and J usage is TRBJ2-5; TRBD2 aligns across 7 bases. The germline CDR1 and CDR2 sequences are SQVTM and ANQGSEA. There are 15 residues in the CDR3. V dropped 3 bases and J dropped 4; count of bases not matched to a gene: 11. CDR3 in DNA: TGCAGCGTTGAGTGGGGGGGGATGAGACGAGAGACCCAGTACTTC. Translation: CSVEWGGMRRETQYF.

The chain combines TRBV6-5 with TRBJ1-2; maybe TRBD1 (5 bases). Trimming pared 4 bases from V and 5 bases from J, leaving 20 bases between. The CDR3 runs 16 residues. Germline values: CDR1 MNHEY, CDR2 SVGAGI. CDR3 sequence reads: CASSSMAGGLGYGYTF. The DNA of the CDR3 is TGTGCCAGCAGTTCCATGGCTGGGGGGTTGGGTTATGGCTACACCTTC.

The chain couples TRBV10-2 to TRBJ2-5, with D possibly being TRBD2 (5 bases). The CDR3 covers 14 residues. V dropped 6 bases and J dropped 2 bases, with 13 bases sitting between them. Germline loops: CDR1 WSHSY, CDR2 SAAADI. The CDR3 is CASRARTVQETQYF. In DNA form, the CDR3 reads TGCGCCAGCAGGGCGAGGACTGTTCAAGAGACCCAGTACTTC.

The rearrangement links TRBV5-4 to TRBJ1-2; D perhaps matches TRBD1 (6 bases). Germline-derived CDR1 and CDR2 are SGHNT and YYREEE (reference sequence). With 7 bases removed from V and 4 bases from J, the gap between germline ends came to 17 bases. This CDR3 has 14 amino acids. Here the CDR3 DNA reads TGTGCCAGCCGAAGACAGGAGAATCCCTATGGCTACACCTTC. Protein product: CASRRQENPYGYTF.

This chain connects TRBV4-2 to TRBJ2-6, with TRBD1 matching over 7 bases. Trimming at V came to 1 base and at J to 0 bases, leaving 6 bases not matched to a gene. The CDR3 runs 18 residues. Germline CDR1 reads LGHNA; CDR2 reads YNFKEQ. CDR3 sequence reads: CASSQGGQASSGANVLTF. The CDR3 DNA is TGTGCCAGCAGCCAAGGCGGACAGGCGTCCTCTGGGGCCAACGTCCTGACTTTC.

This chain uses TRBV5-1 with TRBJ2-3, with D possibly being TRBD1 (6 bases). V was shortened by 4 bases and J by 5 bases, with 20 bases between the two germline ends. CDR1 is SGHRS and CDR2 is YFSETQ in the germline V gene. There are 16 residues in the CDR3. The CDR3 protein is CASSLRLAGDGDTQYF. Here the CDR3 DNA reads TGCGCCAGCAGCCTCCGGCTGGCAGGGGATGGAGATACGCAGTATTTT.

The CDR3 spells CASSLPQGRGEQFF. In DNA form, the CDR3 reads TGTGCCAGCAGCTTGCCTCAGGGTAGGGGTGAGCAGTTCTTC. This chain connects TRBV11-2 to TRBJ2-1; perhaps TRBD1 as D (5 bases). CDR1 and CDR2 (germline): SGHAT, FQNNGV. V dropped 3 bases and J dropped 9 bases, with 15 bases sitting between them. The CDR3 contains 14 residues.

The chain's CDR3 is CASKSDSFYEQYF. In DNA form, the CDR3 reads TGCGCCAGCAAATCGGACAGCTTCTACGAGCAGTACTTC. The chain joins TRBV10-2 to TRBJ2-7, with D perhaps matching TRBD1 (6 bases). Germline V gives CDR1 WSHSY, CDR2 SAAADI. This CDR3 has 13 residues. Trimming shortened V by 7 bases and J by 3 bases, and 13 bases separated the two germline ends.

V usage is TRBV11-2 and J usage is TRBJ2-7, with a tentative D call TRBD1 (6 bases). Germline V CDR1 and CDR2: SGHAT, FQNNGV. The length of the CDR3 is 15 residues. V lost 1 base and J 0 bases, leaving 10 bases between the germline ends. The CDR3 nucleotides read TGTGCCAGCAGCTTAGGACAGGTGAGCTCCTACGAGCAGTACTTC. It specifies CASSLGQVSSYEQYF.

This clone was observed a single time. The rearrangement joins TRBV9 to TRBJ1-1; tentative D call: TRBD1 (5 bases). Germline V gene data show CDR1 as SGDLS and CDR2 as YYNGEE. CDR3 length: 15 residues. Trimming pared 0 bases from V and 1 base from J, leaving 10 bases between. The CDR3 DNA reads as TGTGCCAGCAGCGTAGGTGGGGCCGAGAACACTGAAGCTTTCTTT. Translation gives CASSVGGAENTEAFF.

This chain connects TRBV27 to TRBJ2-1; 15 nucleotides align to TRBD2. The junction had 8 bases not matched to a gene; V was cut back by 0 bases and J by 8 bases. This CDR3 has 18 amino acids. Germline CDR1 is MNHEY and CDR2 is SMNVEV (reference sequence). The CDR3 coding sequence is TGTGCCAGCAGTTTATCGCGCCCCGGACTAGCGGGAGGGTATGAGCAGTTCTTC. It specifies CASSLSRPGLAGGYEQFF.

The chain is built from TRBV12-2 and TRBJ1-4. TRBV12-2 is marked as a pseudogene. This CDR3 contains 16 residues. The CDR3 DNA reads TGTGCAAGTCGCTTCCCTGGCGGGGGGAGGGATGAAAAACTGTTTTTT. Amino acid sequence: CASRFPGGGRDEKLFF.

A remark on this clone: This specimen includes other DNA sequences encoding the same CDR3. In DNA, the CDR3 is TGTGCCAGCAGTCGACAGGGCAACACTGAAGCTTTCTTT. It translates to CASSRQGNTEAFF. The chain carries TRBV6-5 and TRBJ1-1, with 7 bases lining up with TRBD1. In germline, CDR1 is MNHEY, CDR2 SVGAGI. V shed 5 bases, J shed 2 bases, and the junction held 2 bases outside the gene matches. The CDR3 is made up of 13 amino acids.

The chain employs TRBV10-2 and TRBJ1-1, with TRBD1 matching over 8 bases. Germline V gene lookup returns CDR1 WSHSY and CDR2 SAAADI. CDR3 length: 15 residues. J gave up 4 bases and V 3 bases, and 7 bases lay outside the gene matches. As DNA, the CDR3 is TGCGCCAGCAGTGAAATACAGGGGGGTTTCACTGAAGCTTTCTTT. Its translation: CASSEIQGGFTEAFF.

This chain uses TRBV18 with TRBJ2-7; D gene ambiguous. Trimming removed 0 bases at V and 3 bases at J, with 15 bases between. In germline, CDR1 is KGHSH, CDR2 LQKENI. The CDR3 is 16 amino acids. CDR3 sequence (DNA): TGTGCCAGCTCACCACCTGGGCTAACTGAGCTCTACGAGCAGTACTTC. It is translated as CASSPPGLTELYEQYF.